This TCR beta chain was retrieved from a study of blood T cell repertoires in COVID-19. About the research overall: From the United States, Italy and Spain came samples of acute and convalescent COVID-19. Sources were T cells, B-cell-depleted T cells, or PBMCs; the material itself was cDNA or gDNA.

Produced via immunoSEQ multiplex PCR; TCRdb's table is partial and in-frame only. The table includes fewer than 250,000 clones, around 92% detected once. The CDR3 spans 13 residues. Trimming shortened V by 2 bases and J by 4 bases, and 8 bases separated the two germline ends. The germline V gene has CDR1 SGHAT and CDR2 FQDESV (reference sequence). The sequencing input was peripheral blood. This clonotype was sampled from a man in his thirties or forties with acute or convalescent COVID-19. The chain carries TRBV11-1 and TRBJ1-1; tentative D call: TRBD1 (6 bases). The CDR3 sequence: CASSLRQATEAFF. DNA of the CDR3: TGTGCCAGCAGCTTAAGACAGGCCACTGAAGCTTTCTTT.